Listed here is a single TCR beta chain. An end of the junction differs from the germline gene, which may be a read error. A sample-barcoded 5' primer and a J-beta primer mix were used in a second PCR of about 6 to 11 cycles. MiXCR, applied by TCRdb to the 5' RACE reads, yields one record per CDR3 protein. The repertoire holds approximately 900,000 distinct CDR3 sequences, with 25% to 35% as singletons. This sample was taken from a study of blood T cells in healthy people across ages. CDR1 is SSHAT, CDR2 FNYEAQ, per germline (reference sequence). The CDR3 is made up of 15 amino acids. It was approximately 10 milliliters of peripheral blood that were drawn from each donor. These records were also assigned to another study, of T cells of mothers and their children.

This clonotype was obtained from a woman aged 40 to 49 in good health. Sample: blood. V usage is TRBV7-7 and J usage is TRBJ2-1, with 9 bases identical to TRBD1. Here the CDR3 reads CASSLGQGDINEQFF. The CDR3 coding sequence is TGTGCTAGCAGCTTGGGACAGGGCGATATCAATGAGCAGTTCTTC.